This T cell receptor (beta chain) originates from a study of cytomegalovirus exposure and HLA in healthy donors. Comments on this clone: The antigen is undetermined.

Primers included in the PCR were 60 Vbeta and 13 Jbeta primers. The method was immunoSEQ multiplex PCR; TCRdb's version includes in-frame clones alone and lacks a portion of them. Of about 130,000 clones in the sample, 74% were seen once. This CDR3 contains 16 residues. Germline CDR1 is MNHNS and CDR2 is SASEGT. Losses at the gene ends were 2 bases for V and 2 bases for J; bases not matched to a gene: 6. Study-level results: What a later analysis reportedly showed was that an Asian-associated ancestry cluster had fewer N-insertions than the 666-donor mean.

This chain connects TRBV6-1 to TRBJ2-1, with 7 bases fitting TRBD1. This sequence was found in a man aged 18-30 years in good health and CMV-seropositive. The sequenced sample consisted of PBMCs. CDR3 in amino acids: CASSERRQGAYNEQFF. CDR3 nucleotides: TGTGCCAGCAGTGAAAGACGTCAGGGGGCCTACAATGAGCAGTTCTTC.